This T cell receptor (beta chain) was recovered during a study of cytomegalovirus exposure and HLA in healthy donors (TCRdb year 2017). Regarding the study in general: An earlier analysis of 587 of the donors reported approximately 280 Gb of sequence data and around 120 million unique TCR beta sequences obtained from around 190 million T cells. An early release that covered 640 HLA-typed donors contained approximately 320 gigabases of sequencing data and 65 million to 100 million unique TCR sequences. The genetic ancestry cluster associated with self-reported Caucasian donors included roughly four fifths of the roughly 400 genotyped donors. The aim of the study was to test whether cataloging public T cell receptors could identify signatures of past pathogen exposure. The T cell repertoires of several hundred subjects were profiled by immunosequencing and related to cytomegalovirus serostatus. Along with the roughly 610-subject first cohort, a separate validation cohort of over a hundred different subjects was used. To predict cytomegalovirus infection status, the study combined high-throughput TCR immunosequencing, statistical association of individual TCRs with disease status, and machine learning. A later analysis re-examined previously published TCR beta repertoires from around 670 donors and added high-resolution HLA genotyping to investigate patterns of TCR occurrence. Rather than using new phenotypic data, the later analysis identified candidate immune exposures from TCR beta sequences and from how often those sequences occurred across donors. An earlier analysis of 587 of the donors used high-throughput TCR beta sequencing to judge whether each TCR beta V gene segment behaved as functional or pseudogenic. Donor age, sex, ethnicity and CMV serostatus were compiled together with the repertoire data. A later genetic analysis took genome-wide SNP genotypes for about 65% of the 666 donors and used that subset as a discovery cohort. All discovery cohort repertoires had been generated using a single sequencing platform. Both class I and class II loci were covered by HLA typing, at four-digit resolution. The number of typed donors differed by locus: 629-630 for A, B, C, DRB1 and DQB1; about 520 for DQA1; 606 for DPA1; and about 450 for DPB1. Five DR-DQ haplotypes were handled as single units for association and clustering, since linkage in the cohort was strong. Across around 400 genotyped donors of the cohort, an average of roughly 250,000 unique TCR beta nucleotide sequences per donor were sequenced, and 15% to 20% of those sequences were non-productive. Overall study outcomes, separate from this receptor: In this cohort, only TCR beta chains were sequenced, and detectable features were limited by the absence of alpha or paired-chain data. Compared with the 666-donor mean, donors in an Asian-associated ancestry cluster had fewer N-insertions in productive TCRs, according to a later genetic analysis. The authors suggested that the approach could potentially be extended to other disease states and immunological phenotypes. The classifier was reported to diagnose cytomegalovirus status with high specificity and sensitivity in both the original cohort and the validation cohort. In vitro tests confirmed that a few of the cytomegalovirus-associated TCR beta chains recognize cytomegalovirus antigens. In a later analysis, TCR association rates were found to vary across HLA loci, with the most associated TCRs seen for DRB1 alleles and the fewest for HLA-C alleles. Broadly in line with IMGT annotations, most TCR beta V segments showed up in productive rearrangements about 87% or about 30% of the time in an earlier analysis of around 550 of the donors. Across donors, most TCR sequences were observed very rarely, whereas some public TCRs were present in many individuals. A later analysis found that most CMV-associated TCR beta chains appeared HLA-restricted, with HLA associations seemingly driven largely by CMV exposure. The only immune exposure information available for the cohort was CMV serostatus. When HLA alleles, especially DR and DQ, strongly co-occurred, attributing TCR associations to individual alleles was difficult. Presence/absence analyses assumed roughly uniform sequencing depth across donors, an assumption that may not hold. Linkage disequilibrium might explain the correlated functional status among segregating V segments, but an unknown experimental factor could not be excluded. Because some donors lacked HLA typing at each locus, the association tests relied only on the typed subset. Specific HLA alleles were associated with around 18,000 TCR beta sequences at a false discovery rate of 0.05 in a later analysis. A further reported finding was that TCR beta sequences accurately predicted the HLA-A and HLA-B alleles for most subjects in the first cohort. A later analysis reported that several top co-occurrence clusters appeared linked to parvovirus B19, influenza, CMV and Epstein-Barr virus. A cluster of highly shared sequence variants was judged likely to be a technical artifact of the sequencing pipeline. In the study, about 150 TCR beta chains were listed as associated with cytomegalovirus. The 87-base-pair reads could not distinguish some IMGT-functional V segments, including TRBV6-2 and TRBV6-3, so those segments were excluded. In a later analysis, HLA-associated TCR beta chains showed more clonal expansion and lower generation probabilities than non-associated chains that were equally common. A later genetic analysis associated a missense DCLRE1C variant with V-gene and J-gene trimming of TCR beta chains, and an independent cohort replicated the association. Because counts were too low, approximately 15 rarely observed V segments, including chromosome 9 orphons, were excluded from the earlier analysis of roughly 580 of the donors.

Library generation was performed with the immunoSEQ multiplex PCR assay. For the multiplex PCR, a mixture combining 60 forward primers for TCR Vbeta segments and 13 reverse primers for TCR Jbeta segments was used. The CDR3 region of rearranged TCR beta genes was amplified from genomic DNA with a multiplex PCR assay. On the Illumina HiSeq System, the amplified TCR beta libraries were sequenced as 87-base-pair reads. The original methods were these. A later analysis tallied tens of millions of unique TCR beta chains across the 600 to 700 repertoires, and some 10 million of those chains were shared by two or more donors. Raw reads were error-corrected and collapsed into unique sequences by a nearest-neighbor algorithm in which closely related sequences were merged to remove PCR and sequencing errors. To assign V, D and J gene segments, CDR3 sequences were aligned to IMGT reference sequences. Each retained sequence needed at least a six-nucleotide match to both a V gene segment and a J gene segment. Rearrangements were called productive when the CDR3 lacked stop codons and stayed in frame with V and J; all others were non-productive. CDR3 was defined by IMGT convention, running from the second conserved V-encoded cysteine to the conserved J-encoded phenylalanine. The earlier analysis of about 500 of the donors excluded sequences that lacked an unambiguous match to a single V gene segment. An earlier analysis of roughly 590 of the donors called V segments functional above 56.7% productive rearrangements and segregating when the between-donor standard deviation exceeded 5%. To diagnose cytomegalovirus status from the catalog of TCR beta chain sequences, a statistical classification framework was built. V and J gene assignment, in a later analysis, came from comparing TCR nucleotide sequences with IMGT/GENE-DB human TR gene sequences. A later analysis assigned CDR3 sequences and most-parsimonious VDJ recombination scenarios with the TCRdist pipeline. In a later analysis, each TCR beta chain was defined by its CDR3 amino acid sequence together with its V-gene family, and reads without a unique V-gene family were excluded. A later analysis removed several hundred highly shared, low-generation-probability nucleotide sequences to deal with suspected cross-contamination and a sequencing artifact. For each public chain, a later analysis derived a clonal expansion index from normalized ranks of inferred template counts within each repertoire. A later analysis computed generation probabilities with a VDJ recombination model fitted to out-of-frame rearrangements, and checked the results against IGoR. A later analysis scored TCR-TCR, TCR-HLA and TCR-CMV co-occurrence with hypergeometric tests, applying a repertoire-size bias correction to TCR pairs. To estimate false discovery rates, a later analysis permuted the HLA or CMV assignments 20 times. In a later analysis, co-occurring TCRs were grouped using DBSCAN, and TCRdist sequence similarity was added for clustering within HLA-allele-positive subsets. Co-occurrence clustering excluded repertoires with fewer than 30,000 or more than 120,000 public chains, plus five with anomalous nucleotide sharing. TCRdb stores this immuneACCESS table with in-frame sequences only. Part of the clones is absent; in the studies checked, under half of the shortfall reflects unresolved V genes, and no reason is known for the rest. V, J and clone size are those of that table, while D and trimming were read from the DNA. The table for this sample lists about 160,000 clones. The ten largest clonotypes hold about 1.2% of the sample.

The cohort was made up of hundreds of healthy bone marrow donors. At the time of sampling, every cohort member was nominally healthy, though immune exposures that went unrecorded were likely present. The donor was CMV seronegative and belonged to the group of 380 or so seronegative cohort members. A peripheral blood sample was provided by each donor, and peripheral blood mononuclear cells were used for TCR beta sequencing. Genomic DNA extraction from the blood cell samples was performed with the Qiagen DNeasy Blood Extraction Kit. The germline ends are 12 bases apart after V is trimmed by 6 bases and J by 1 base. In the germline V gene (reference sequence), CDR1 corresponds to LNHDA and CDR2 to SQIVND. Reading from cysteine to phenylalanine, the CDR3 counts 14 amino acids. Just CDR3 DNA is preserved here, 42 bases in frame from base 1. Comments on this clone: The antigen this receptor binds is unknown.

The sequence joins TRBV19 to TRBJ1-1; TRBD1 is possibly the D segment (5 matching bases). The sequencing sample was made of PBMCs. The clonotype was recovered from an older woman in good health and CMV-seronegative. The CDR3 is CASSAGWGNTEAFF. The base sequence is TGTGCCAGTAGCGCAGGGTGGGGGAACACTGAAGCTTTCTTT.